The clone carrying this TCR beta chain appeared many times. The source of the sample is a study of regulatory T cells in long-lasting Graves disease. Time point given: persistent/refractory GD, antithyroid drugs over 5 years with positive TRAb. Preparation of the TCR library used RNA extracted from PBMCs. A peripheral blood sample, 8 to 10 milliliters in volume, was drawn into EDTA tubes. Assembly of TCR beta libraries relied on iRepertoire HTBI primers together with Arm-PCR of CDR3 regions. Each CDR3 protein is one row after TCRdb ran MiXCR on the multiplex PCR reads. The sample has some 370,000 distinct CDR3 sequences, roughly 20% seen once. This clonotype was obtained from a female donor with Graves disease. This sample comprised peripheral blood mononuclear cells (PBMCs), obtained when the disease was refractory, from a patient treated with antithyroid drugs.

The chain's CDR3 is CASSPVRGELFF. CDR3 DNA: TGTGCCAGCAGTCCCGTCCGGGGGGAGCTGTTTTTT. V is TRBV12-3 or TRBV12-4 and J is TRBJ2-2; D gene uncertain. Trimming shortened V by 5 bases and J by 8 bases, and 9 bases separated the two germline ends. The CDR3 covers 12 residues.